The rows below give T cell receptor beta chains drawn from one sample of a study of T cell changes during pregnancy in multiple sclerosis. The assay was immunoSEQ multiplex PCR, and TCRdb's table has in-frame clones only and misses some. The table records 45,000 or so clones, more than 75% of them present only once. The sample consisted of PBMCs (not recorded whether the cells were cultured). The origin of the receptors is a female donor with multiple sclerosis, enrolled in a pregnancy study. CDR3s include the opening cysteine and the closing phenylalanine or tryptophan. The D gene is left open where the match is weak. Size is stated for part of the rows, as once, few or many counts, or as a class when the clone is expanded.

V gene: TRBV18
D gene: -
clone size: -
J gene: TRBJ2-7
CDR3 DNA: TGTGCCAGCTCACCGACCCTCTCCTACGAGCAGTACTTC
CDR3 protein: CASSPTLSYEQYF

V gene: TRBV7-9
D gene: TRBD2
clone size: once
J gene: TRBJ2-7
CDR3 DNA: TGTGCCAGCAGCCCCGGGACTAGCGGGAGCTCCTACGAGCAGTACTTC
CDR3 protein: CASSPGTSGSSYEQYF

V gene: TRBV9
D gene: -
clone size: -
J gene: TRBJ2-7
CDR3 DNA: TGTGCCAGCAGCGTAGGGTCGGACGACGAGCAGTACTTC
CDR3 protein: CASSVGSDDEQYF

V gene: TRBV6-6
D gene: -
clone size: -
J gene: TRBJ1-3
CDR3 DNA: TGTGCCAGCATTCCGACAGGCCTTCGGGGAAACACCATATATTTT
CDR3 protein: CASIPTGLRGNTIYF

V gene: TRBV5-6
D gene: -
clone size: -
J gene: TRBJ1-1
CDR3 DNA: TGTGCCAGCAGCTTCGGGAAGCCGAACACTGAAGCTTTCTTT
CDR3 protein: CASSFGKPNTEAFF

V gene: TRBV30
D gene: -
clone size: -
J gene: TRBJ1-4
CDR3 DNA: TGTGCCTGGACGGAGGGGTTTAGGGAAAAACTGTTTTTT
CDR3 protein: CAWTEGFREKLFF

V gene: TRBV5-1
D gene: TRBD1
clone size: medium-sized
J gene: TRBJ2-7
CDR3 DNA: TGCGCCAGCAGCGCCTGGGACAGCAGCTCCTACGAGCAGTACTTC
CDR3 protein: CASSAWDSSSYEQYF

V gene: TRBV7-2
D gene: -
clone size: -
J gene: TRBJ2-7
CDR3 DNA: TGTGCCAGCAGCTTAGGGACCGGGATGGGGGCCTACGAGCAGTACTTC
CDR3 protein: CASSLGTGMGAYEQYF

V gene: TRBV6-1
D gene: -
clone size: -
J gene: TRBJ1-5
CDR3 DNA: TGTGCCAGCAGCCGAAGGCAGGGTTTGCAGCCCCAGCATTTT
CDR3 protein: CASSRRQGLQPQHF

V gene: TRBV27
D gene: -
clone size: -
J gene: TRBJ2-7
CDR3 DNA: TGTGCCAGCAGTCTCGTCGGGGCCCGGTACGAGCAGTACTTC
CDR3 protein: CASSLVGARYEQYF

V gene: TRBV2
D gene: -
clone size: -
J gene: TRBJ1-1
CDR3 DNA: TGTGCCAGCAGTGAATCAGGGAACACTGAAGCTTTCTTT
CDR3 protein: CASSESGNTEAFF

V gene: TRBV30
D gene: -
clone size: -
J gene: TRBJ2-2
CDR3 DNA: TGTGCCTGGAGCTCCAGGTCCAGGGGCACCGGGGAGCTGTTTTTT
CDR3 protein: CAWSSRSRGTGELFF

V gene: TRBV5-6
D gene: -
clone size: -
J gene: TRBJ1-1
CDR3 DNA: TGTGCCAGCAGCTTGAACAGAGAGAACACTGAAGCTTTCTTT
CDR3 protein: CASSLNRENTEAFF

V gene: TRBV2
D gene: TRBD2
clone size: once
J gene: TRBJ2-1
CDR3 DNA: TGTGCCAGCAAGTTATCCGGCGGGAGTGGTGGCGGTGAGCAGTTCTTC
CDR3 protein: CASKLSGGSGGGEQFF

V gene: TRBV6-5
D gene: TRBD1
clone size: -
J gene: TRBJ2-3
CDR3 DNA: TGTGCCGTCTCCTCGAGGGACAGGGGCTCAGATACGCAGTATTTT
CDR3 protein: CAVSSRDRGSDTQYF

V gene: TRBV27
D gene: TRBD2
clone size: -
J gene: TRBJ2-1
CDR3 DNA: TGTGCCAGCAGCGAGGGACTAGCGGAATACAATGAGCAGTTCTTC
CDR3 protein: CASSEGLAEYNEQFF

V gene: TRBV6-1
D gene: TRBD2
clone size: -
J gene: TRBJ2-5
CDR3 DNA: TGTGCCAGCAGTGGAAGCGGGACTAGCGGCTTGAGGGAGACCCAGTACTTC
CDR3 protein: CASSGSGTSGLRETQYF

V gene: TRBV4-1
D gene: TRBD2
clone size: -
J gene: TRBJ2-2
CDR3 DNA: TGCGCCAGCAGCCAAGAACCCCCAGCGGGGACCACCGGGGAGCTGTTTTTT
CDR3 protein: CASSQEPPAGTTGELFF

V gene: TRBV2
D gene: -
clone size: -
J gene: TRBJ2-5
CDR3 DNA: TGTGCCAGCAGCCGGGCCGCCGAGACCCAGTACTTC
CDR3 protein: CASSRAAETQYF

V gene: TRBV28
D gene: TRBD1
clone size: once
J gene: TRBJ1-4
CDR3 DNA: TGTGCCAGCAGGGAAAGGGGTTCAGGGGGGGGAAAACTGTTTTTT
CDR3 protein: CASRERGSGGGKLFF

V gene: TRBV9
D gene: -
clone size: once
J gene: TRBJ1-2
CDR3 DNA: TGTGCCAGCAGCGTAGCCCCGGGGGTGGGACCTGGCTACACCTTC
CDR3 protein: CASSVAPGVGPGYTF

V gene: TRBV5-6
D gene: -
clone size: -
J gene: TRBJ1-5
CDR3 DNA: TGTGCCAGCAGCTTGTACCGAAGCAATCAGCCCCAGCATTTT
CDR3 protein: CASSLYRSNQPQHF

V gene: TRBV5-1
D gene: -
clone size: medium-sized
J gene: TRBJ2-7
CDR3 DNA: TGCGCCAGCAGCTTGGATAGATTTATAGTCGAGCAGTACTTC
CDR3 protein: CASSLDRFIVEQYF

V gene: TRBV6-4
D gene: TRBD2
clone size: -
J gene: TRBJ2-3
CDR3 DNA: TGTGCCAGCAGTGACTCGGCGGGAGGAGTGTCAGATACGCAGTATTTT
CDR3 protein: CASSDSAGGVSDTQYF

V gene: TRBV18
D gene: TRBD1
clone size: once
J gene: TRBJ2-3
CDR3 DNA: TGTGCCAGCTCAACCGGGACAGGCAGGGATACGCAGTATTTT
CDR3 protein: CASSTGTGRDTQYF

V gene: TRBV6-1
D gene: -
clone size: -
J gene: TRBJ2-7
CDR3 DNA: TGTGCCAGCAGTGGGGACACCCATTCTTACTTC
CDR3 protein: CASSGDTHSYF

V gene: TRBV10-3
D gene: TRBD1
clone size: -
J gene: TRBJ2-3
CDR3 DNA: TGTGCCATCAGTGAGTCGGGACAGGGGGAGACAGATACGCAGTATTTT
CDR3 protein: CAISESGQGETDTQYF

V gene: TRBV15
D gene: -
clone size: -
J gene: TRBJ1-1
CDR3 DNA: TGTGCCACCAGCATTAGTTCTAGGGACACTGAAGCTTTCTTT
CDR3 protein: CATSISSRDTEAFF

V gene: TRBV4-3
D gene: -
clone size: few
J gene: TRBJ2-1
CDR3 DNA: TGCGCCAGCAGCCAAGATAGGGACTTGTCCTACAATGAGCAGTTCTTC
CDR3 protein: CASSQDRDLSYNEQFF

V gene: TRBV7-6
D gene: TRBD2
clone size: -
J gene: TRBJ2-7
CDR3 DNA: TGTGCCAGCAGCTTAGGACCCAGCGGGAGGACTAATATGTACGAGCAGTACTTC
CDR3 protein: CASSLGPSGRTNMYEQYF

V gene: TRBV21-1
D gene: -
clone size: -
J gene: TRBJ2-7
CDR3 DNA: TGTGCCAGCAGCAAAGCGCTTTTAGGGATTTCCCGTGATGAGCGATGCTTTCCCTACGAGCAGTACTTC
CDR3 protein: CASSKALLGISRDERCFPYEQYF

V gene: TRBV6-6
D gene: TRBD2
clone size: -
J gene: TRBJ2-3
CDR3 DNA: TGTGCCAGCAGTTTAACTAGCGAGGCAGATACGCAGTATTTT
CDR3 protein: CASSLTSEADTQYF

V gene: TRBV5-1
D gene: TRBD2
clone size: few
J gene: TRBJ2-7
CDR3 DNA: TGCGCCAGCAGCATGGACGGGACTAGCGGGGCCTACGAGCAGTACTTC
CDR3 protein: CASSMDGTSGAYEQYF

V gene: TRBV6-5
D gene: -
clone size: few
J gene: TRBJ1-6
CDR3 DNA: TGTGCCAGCAGTCCTAACTTGGAGAATTCACCCCTCCACTTT
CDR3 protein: CASSPNLENSPLHF

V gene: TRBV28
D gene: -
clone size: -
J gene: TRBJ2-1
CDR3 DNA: TGTGCCAGCAGTGGAATTGCGTCTCGGGATGAGCAGTTCTTC
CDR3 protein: CASSGIASRDEQFF

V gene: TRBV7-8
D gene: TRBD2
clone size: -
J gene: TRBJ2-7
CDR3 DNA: TGTGCCAGCAGCTTAGGCCTAGCGGGACCGTACGAGCAGTACTTC
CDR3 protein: CASSLGLAGPYEQYF

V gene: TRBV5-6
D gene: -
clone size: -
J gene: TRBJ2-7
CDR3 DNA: TGTGCCAGCAGCTTCGGCAAACCGGCGTCCGAGCAGTACTTC
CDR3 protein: CASSFGKPASEQYF

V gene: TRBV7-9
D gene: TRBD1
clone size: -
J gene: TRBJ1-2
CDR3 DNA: TGTGCCAGCAGCTTACTCGGACAGGGTAACTATGGCTACACCTTC
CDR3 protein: CASSLLGQGNYGYTF

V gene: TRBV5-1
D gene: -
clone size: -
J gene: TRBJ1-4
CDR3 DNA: TGCGCCAGCAGCTTCGGTTGGGGAGCTAATGAAAAACTGTTTTTT
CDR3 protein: CASSFGWGANEKLFF

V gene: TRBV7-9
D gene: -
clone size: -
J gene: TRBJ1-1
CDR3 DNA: TGTGCCAGCAGCTTAACACCGAACACTGAAGCTTTCTTT
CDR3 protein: CASSLTPNTEAFF

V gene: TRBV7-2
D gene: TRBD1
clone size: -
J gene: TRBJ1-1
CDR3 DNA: TGTGCCAGCAGCTACGGACAGGGGTCGACTGGGAACACTGAAGCTTTCTTT
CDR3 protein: CASSYGQGSTGNTEAFF

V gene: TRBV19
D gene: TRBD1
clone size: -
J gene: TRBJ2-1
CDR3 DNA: TGTGCCAGTATGAGCGGGACAGGGTCTCTGGGTGAGCAGTTCTTC
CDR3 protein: CASMSGTGSLGEQFF

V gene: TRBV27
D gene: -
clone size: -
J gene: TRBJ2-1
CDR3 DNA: TGTGCCAGCAGAGTAGGGGTATATGAGCAGTTCTTC
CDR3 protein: CASRVGVYEQFF

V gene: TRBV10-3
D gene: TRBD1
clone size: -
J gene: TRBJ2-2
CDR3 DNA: TGTGCCACCCAGGAAGAGGGACAGGGTATAGGGGAGCTGTTTTTT
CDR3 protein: CATQEEGQGIGELFF

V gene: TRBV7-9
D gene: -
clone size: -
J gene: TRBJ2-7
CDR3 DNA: TGTGCCAGCAGCTTCCGGGACCCACCGCCCGACGAGCAGTACTTC
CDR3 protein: CASSFRDPPPDEQYF